The clone carrying this TCR beta chain was counted between two and nine times. The sample originates from a study of Ad26.COV2.S vaccination and SARS-CoV-2 variants. On the study more broadly: Administration of Ad26.COV2.S was intramuscular, either once or twice 56 days apart.

The germline V gene encodes CDR1 SEHNR and CDR2 FQNEAQ (reference sequence). Trimming at V came to 4 bases and at J to 6 bases, leaving 2 bases not matched to a gene. The CDR3 has 12 amino acids. Treatment specified: around 19 received Ad26.COV2.S at low or high dose, single or two shots; 5 received placebo; per-sample allocation not given. Collection of samples fell on day 63 after the first vaccine or placebo injection. Some clones are missing from TCRdb's copy, which holds only in-frame ones; the method was immunoSEQ multiplex PCR. The sample lists around 300,000 clones, about 87% seen once, with roughly 6% in the top ten.

The TCR was taken from a person between 18 and 60 years old who received the Ad26.COV2.S COVID-19 vaccine or a placebo. The gene calls are TRBV7-9 and TRBJ1-2; 7 bases match TRBD1. The sequencing used peripheral blood, collected in a trial of Ad26.COV2.S vaccine versus placebo. CDR3 DNA sequence: TGTGCCAGCAGCTACACAGGGGATGGCTACACCTTC. Its translation: CASSYTGDGYTF.